The clone carrying this T cell receptor beta chain appeared a single time. The protocol was immunoSEQ multiplex PCR, while the TCRdb copy is restricted to in-frame clones and leaves out a portion. The table records more than 100,000 clones, roughly nine tenths of them present only once. This record comes from a study of T cell responses to AZD1222 COVID-19 vaccine. With 8 bases removed from V and 3 bases from J, the gap between germline ends came to 13 bases. The CDR3 sequence is 13 residues long. Germline-derived CDR1 and CDR2 are SNHLY and FYNNEI. The genes are TRBV2 and TRBJ1-2, with D maybe TRBD1 (6 bases). The specimen comprised peripheral blood, sampled on day 0 of AZD1222 vaccination. This TCR was recovered from an adult in good health. This chain's CDR3 is CASVRGGDYGYTF. The CDR3 DNA reads TGTGCCAGCGTACGGGGGGGCGACTATGGCTACACCTTC. The full variable domain, completed using reference TRBV2 and TRBJ1-2, is EPEVTQTPSHQVTQMGQEVILRCVPISNHLYFYWYRQILGQKVEFLVSFYNNEISEKSEIFDDQFSVERPDGSNFTLKIRSTKLEDSAMYFCASVRGGDYGYTFGSGTRLTVV.